Listed below are T cell receptor beta chains from one sample, sequenced in a study of T cells in localized non-small cell lung cancer. Only in-frame clones appear in the TCRdb table, and some are missing; sequencing was by immunoSEQ multiplex PCR. The table shows 5,000 to 6,500 clones, with 35% to 50% occurring only once. Sequenced material: lung tumor tissue, taken before any cancer treatment. These receptors were taken from a woman aged 35 to 70 with stage II squamous cell lung carcinoma. CDR3s include the opening cysteine and the closing phenylalanine or tryptophan. Each record gives: CDR3 protein, CDR3 DNA, D gene, clone size, V gene, J gene. The D gene is left open where the match is weak. Not all rows give a size; the values are once, few, many and, for expanded clones, a class.

CDR3 protein: CASSPRSWGAADTGELFF; CDR3 DNA: TGTGCCAGCAGTCCCCGGTCGTGGGGGGCGGCGGACACCGGGGAGCTGTTTTTT; D gene: NA; clone size: few; V gene: TRBV6-8; J gene: TRBJ2-2
CDR3 protein: CAISEKGPYTF; CDR3 DNA: TGTGCCATCAGTGAGAAGGGTCCCTACACCTTC; D gene: NA; clone size: many; V gene: TRBV6-7; J gene: TRBJ1-2
CDR3 protein: CASLGDRDNEKLFF; CDR3 DNA: TGTGCCAGTTTGGGAGACAGGGATAATGAAAAACTGTTTTTT; D gene: TRBD1; clone size: NA; V gene: TRBV19; J gene: TRBJ1-4
CDR3 protein: CASSYRGNQPQHF; CDR3 DNA: TGTGCCAGCAGTTACAGGGGGAATCAGCCCCAGCATTTT; D gene: NA; clone size: few; V gene: TRBV6-8; J gene: TRBJ1-5
CDR3 protein: CASSRPGTFEGRYGYTF; CDR3 DNA: TGTGCCAGCAGCCGCCCCGGGACTTTCGAGGGGCGGTATGGCTACACCTTC; D gene: NA; clone size: few; V gene: TRBV6-8; J gene: TRBJ1-2
CDR3 protein: CASSLSQGPRPQHF; CDR3 DNA: TGTGCCAGCAGTTTATCGCAGGGTCCTCGGCCCCAGCATTTT; D gene: NA; clone size: few; V gene: TRBV28; J gene: TRBJ1-5
CDR3 protein: CASSAGTDPNYGYTF; CDR3 DNA: TGTGCCAGCAGCGCCGGGACAGATCCAAACTATGGCTACACCTTC; D gene: TRBD1; clone size: few; V gene: TRBV9; J gene: TRBJ1-2
CDR3 protein: CAARREYNSPLHF; CDR3 DNA: TGTGCCGCCCGCAGGGAGTATAATTCACCCCTCCACTTT; D gene: NA; clone size: large; V gene: TRBV6-8; J gene: TRBJ1-6
CDR3 protein: CAISRREPYNSPLHF; CDR3 DNA: TGTGCCATCAGCCGCCGCGAGCCCTATAATTCACCCCTCCACTTT; D gene: NA; clone size: few; V gene: TRBV6-8; J gene: TRBJ1-6
CDR3 protein: CASSATTNQGTEAFF; CDR3 DNA: TGTGCCAGCAGTGCTACAACAAACCAGGGGACTGAAGCTTTCTTT; D gene: NA; clone size: NA; V gene: TRBV6-8; J gene: TRBJ1-1
CDR3 protein: CASSAQGFYEQYF; CDR3 DNA: TGTGCCAGTAGTGCTCAGGGGTTCTACGAGCAGTACTTC; D gene: NA; clone size: NA; V gene: TRBV19; J gene: TRBJ2-7
CDR3 protein: CASSGTQSSYNEQFF; CDR3 DNA: TGTGCCAGCTCCGGGACCCAGAGCTCCTACAATGAGCAGTTCTTC; D gene: NA; clone size: NA; V gene: TRBV9; J gene: TRBJ2-1
CDR3 protein: CASSEEGQGNYGYTF; CDR3 DNA: TGTGCCAGCAGCGAGGAAGGACAGGGTAACTATGGCTACACCTTC; D gene: TRBD1; clone size: few; V gene: TRBV11-3; J gene: TRBJ1-2
CDR3 protein: CASGWGQGTLAKNIQYF; CDR3 DNA: TGTGCTAGTGGCTGGGGACAGGGGACTTTAGCCAAAAACATTCAGTACTTC; D gene: TRBD1; clone size: NA; V gene: TRBV12-5; J gene: TRBJ2-4
CDR3 protein: CASSKTQGGGSYNSPLHF; CDR3 DNA: TGTGCCAGTAGTAAAACACAGGGAGGAGGCTCCTATAATTCACCCCTCCACTTT; D gene: NA; clone size: once; V gene: TRBV19; J gene: TRBJ1-6
CDR3 protein: CASSFSGNYNSPLHF; CDR3 DNA: TGTGCCAGCAGTTTCTCCGGCAACTATAATTCACCCCTCCACTTT; D gene: NA; clone size: NA; V gene: TRBV9; J gene: TRBJ1-6
CDR3 protein: CASSVTTGVNTEAFF; CDR3 DNA: TGTGCCAGCAGCGTAACAACAGGAGTGAACACTGAAGCTTTCTTT; D gene: NA; clone size: NA; V gene: TRBV9; J gene: TRBJ1-1
CDR3 protein: CASRAGVNTGELFF; CDR3 DNA: TGCGCCAGCAGAGCAGGAGTGAACACCGGGGAGCTGTTTTTT; D gene: NA; clone size: NA; V gene: TRBV10-2; J gene: TRBJ2-2
CDR3 protein: CNFWTIMNTEAFF; CDR3 DNA: TGCAACTTCTGGACGATTATGAACACTGAAGCTTTCTTT; D gene: NA; clone size: NA; V gene: TRBV29-1; J gene: TRBJ1-1
CDR3 protein: CASSLGRNIQYF; CDR3 DNA: TGTGCCAGCAGTTTAGGGCGAAACATTCAGTACTTC; D gene: NA; clone size: NA; V gene: TRBV28; J gene: TRBJ2-4
CDR3 protein: CAIRRVAEWGYTF; CDR3 DNA: TGTGCCATACGTAGGGTGGCCGAGTGGGGCTACACCTTC; D gene: NA; clone size: NA; V gene: TRBV6-8; J gene: TRBJ1-2
CDR3 protein: CSVATSGRGNEQFF; CDR3 DNA: TGCAGCGTCGCCACTAGCGGGAGGGGCAATGAGCAGTTCTTC; D gene: TRBD2; clone size: NA; V gene: TRBV29-1; J gene: TRBJ2-1
CDR3 protein: CASSQAGKDQETQYF; CDR3 DNA: TGTGCCAGCAGCCAGGCGGGGAAGGATCAAGAGACCCAGTACTTC; D gene: NA; clone size: NA; V gene: TRBV11-3; J gene: TRBJ2-5
CDR3 protein: CAWSEAGGFGYTF; CDR3 DNA: TGTGCCTGGAGTGAGGCAGGGGGCTTTGGCTACACCTTC; D gene: TRBD1; clone size: NA; V gene: TRBV30; J gene: TRBJ1-2
CDR3 protein: CASSITLDRVKANYGYTF; CDR3 DNA: TGTGCCAGTAGTATAACCCTGGACAGGGTTAAAGCTAACTATGGCTACACCTTC; D gene: TRBD1; clone size: NA; V gene: TRBV19; J gene: TRBJ1-2
CDR3 protein: CASSEAGGRYEQYF; CDR3 DNA: TGTGCCAGCAGTGAAGCGGGGGGGCGTTACGAGCAGTACTTC; D gene: NA; clone size: few; V gene: TRBV2; J gene: TRBJ2-7
CDR3 protein: CAWSVLGQRNQPQHF; CDR3 DNA: TGTGCCTGGAGTGTACTGGGACAAAGGAATCAGCCCCAGCATTTT; D gene: NA; clone size: NA; V gene: TRBV30; J gene: TRBJ1-5
CDR3 protein: CASSLGAWRTKNIQYF; CDR3 DNA: TGCGCCAGCAGCCTCGGAGCGTGGCGGACCAAAAACATTCAGTACTTC; D gene: NA; clone size: NA; V gene: TRBV1; J gene: TRBJ2-4
CDR3 protein: CASSFTSGGYEQYF; CDR3 DNA: TGTGCCAGTAGTTTCACTAGCGGGGGCTACGAGCAGTACTTC; D gene: TRBD2; clone size: NA; V gene: TRBV19; J gene: TRBJ2-7
CDR3 protein: CSGGQNSNTEAFF; CDR3 DNA: TGCAGCGGGGGACAGAACTCGAACACTGAAGCTTTCTTT; D gene: TRBD1; clone size: NA; V gene: TRBV29-1; J gene: TRBJ1-1
CDR3 protein: CASSLGRYNEQFF; CDR3 DNA: TGTGCCAGCAGTTTAGGGCGGTACAATGAGCAGTTCTTC; D gene: NA; clone size: NA; V gene: TRBV28; J gene: TRBJ2-1